A selection of T cell receptor beta chains follows, all from one sample in a study of cytomegalovirus exposure and HLA in healthy donors. Only in-frame clones appear in the TCRdb table, and some are missing; sequencing was by immunoSEQ multiplex PCR. The sample shows some 110,000 clones, 74% of them seen only once. Sample: PBMCs. Receptors originate from a woman aged 50 to 60 in good health and CMV-seropositive. CDR3s include the opening cysteine and the closing phenylalanine or tryptophan. A D gene is named only where the DNA matches it firmly. Rows give clone size only sometimes, using once, few, many, or a class for an expanded clone.

d_gene,abundance,v_gene,j_gene,CDR3aa,CDR3nt
-,-,TRBV2,TRBJ2-1,CASSDGSGGYNEQFF,TGTGCCAGCAGTGACGGTAGCGGCGGATACAATGAGCAGTTCTTC
-,-,TRBV7-8,TRBJ2-7,CASSLGGQGYEQYF,TGTGCCAGCAGCTTAGGGGGCCAGGGGTACGAGCAGTACTTC
-,-,TRBV6-1,TRBJ1-6,CASSVNNSPLHF,TGTGCCAGCAGCGTTAATAATTCACCCCTCCACTTT
TRBD2,few,TRBV7-8,TRBJ2-7,CASSSGGLYEQYF,TGTGCCAGCAGCTCGGGGGGGTTATACGAGCAGTACTTC
-,once,TRBV7-2,TRBJ2-5,CASRSDRSQETQYF,TGTGCCAGCAGATCAGACAGGAGCCAAGAGACCCAGTACTTC
-,few,TRBV28,TRBJ1-5,CASSFINQPQHF,TGTGCCAGCAGTTTCATCAATCAGCCCCAGCATTTT
TRBD1,-,TRBV5-1,TRBJ2-2,CASSYGTGTTGELFF,TGCGCCAGCAGCTACGGGACAGGGACCACCGGGGAGCTGTTTTTT
-,-,TRBV29-1,TRBJ1-2,CSVDADWADGYTF,TGCAGCGTTGATGCGGACTGGGCGGATGGCTACACCTTC
-,-,TRBV7-9,TRBJ2-1,CASSETGTYNEQFF,TGTGCCAGCAGCGAGACAGGTACCTACAATGAGCAGTTCTTC
TRBD2,-,TRBV9,TRBJ2-1,CASSFQRGGSDEQFF,TGTGCCAGCAGCTTCCAGCGGGGGGGGAGCGATGAGCAGTTCTTC
-,-,TRBV18,TRBJ1-4,CASSPGRGLEEKLFF,TGTGCCAGCTCACCGGGCAGGGGTCTGGAGGAAAAACTGTTTTTT
-,-,TRBV23-1,TRBJ2-3,CASSHLLTDYTDTQYF,TGCGCCAGCAGTCACCTCTTGACCGACTACACAGATACGCAGTATTTT
TRBD2,-,TRBV2,TRBJ2-7,CASRRTSGVGSYYEQYF,TGTGCCAGCAGGAGGACTAGCGGGGTTGGGTCCTACTACGAGCAGTACTTC
-,-,TRBV30,TRBJ2-5,CACSRIPIQETQYF,TGTGCCTGTAGCCGAATTCCAATCCAAGAGACCCAGTACTTC
-,-,TRBV5-4,TRBJ2-1,CASSLYFTGTPNEQFF,TGTGCCAGCAGCTTATACTTTACCGGGACACCGAATGAGCAGTTCTTC
-,-,TRBV2,TRBJ2-7,CASKVALSSYEQYF,TGTGCCAGCAAGGTAGCCCTGAGCTCCTACGAGCAGTACTTC
-,-,TRBV19,TRBJ2-5,CASGTRGETQYF,TGTGCCAGCGGGACAAGGGGAGAGACCCAGTACTTC
-,-,TRBV5-1,TRBJ2-7,CASSPSPSLAYEQYF,TGCGCCAGCAGTCCAAGCCCAAGTCTAGCATACGAGCAGTACTTC
-,-,TRBV6-6,TRBJ2-7,CASSTQAGAYEQYF,TGTGCCAGCAGTACCCAGGCAGGGGCCTACGAGCAGTACTTC
-,-,TRBV28,TRBJ2-5,CASSGSPGQETQYF,TGTGCCAGCAGTGGATCCCCAGGGCAGGAGACCCAGTACTTC
-,-,TRBV19,TRBJ1-5,CASSGEGSQPQHF,TGTGCCAGTAGTGGGGAGGGAAGTCAGCCCCAGCATTTT
TRBD1,-,TRBV30,TRBJ1-1,CAWGTGMTEAFF,TGTGCCTGGGGGACAGGGATGACTGAAGCTTTCTTT
-,-,TRBV19,TRBJ1-6,CASTNHRAAPNSPLHF,TGTGCCAGTACCAATCACAGGGCTGCCCCTAATTCACCCCTCCACTTT
-,few,TRBV15,TRBJ1-3,CATSPRGAGNTIYF,TGTGCCACCAGCCCCAGGGGAGCTGGAAACACCATATATTTT
TRBD1,-,TRBV5-4,TRBJ2-2,CASSPQGAFGELFF,TGTGCCAGCAGCCCCCAGGGGGCGTTCGGGGAGCTGTTTTTT
TRBD2,-,TRBV11-2,TRBJ2-7,CASSLPSGSGEQYF,TGTGCCAGCAGCTTGCCTAGCGGGAGTGGTGAGCAGTACTTC
-,-,TRBV29-1,TRBJ2-3,CSVFVAVGPDTQYF,TGCAGCGTTTTTGTAGCGGTGGGCCCAGATACGCAGTATTTT
-,-,TRBV6-1,TRBJ1-5,CASREGGQPQHF,TGTGCCAGCAGGGAGGGTGGCCAGCCCCAGCATTTT
TRBD2,-,TRBV7-6,TRBJ2-7,CASSLTGGNYEQYF,TGTGCCAGCAGCTTAACGGGAGGGAACTACGAGCAGTACTTC
TRBD1,few,TRBV5-1,TRBJ1-1,CASSPGQGTLNTEAFF,TGCGCCAGCAGCCCGGGACAGGGGACACTGAACACTGAAGCTTTCTTT
-,-,TRBV11-2,TRBJ1-2,CASSLDLGSPNYGYTF,TGTGCCAGCAGCTTAGATCTGGGCAGCCCTAACTATGGCTACACCTTC
TRBD1,-,TRBV9,TRBJ2-7,CASSYETGGSEQYF,TGTGCCAGCAGCTATGAAACAGGGGGCTCCGAGCAGTACTTC
TRBD2,-,TRBV7-9,TRBJ2-2,CASSSGTSGVFLNTGELFF,TGTGCCAGCAGCTCAGGGACTAGCGGGGTCTTCTTGAACACCGGGGAGCTGTTTTTT
-,-,TRBV2,TRBJ2-3,CASSVTDTQYF,TGTGCCAGCAGTGTAACAGATACGCAGTATTTT
TRBD1,-,TRBV4-1,TRBJ1-2,CASSQAFIDRDGYTF,TGCGCCAGCAGCCAAGCATTTATCGACAGGGACGGCTACACCTTC
TRBD2,-,TRBV10-3,TRBJ2-7,CAISPASGSKSEQYF,TGTGCCATCAGTCCCGCTAGCGGGAGCAAGAGCGAGCAGTACTTC